The T cell receptor beta chain under discussion was sequenced for a study of blood T cell repertoires in COVID-19. Overall study context: The origin of the acute and convalescent COVID-19 samples was the United States, Italy and Spain. Sources were T cells, B-cell-depleted T cells, or PBMCs; the material itself was cDNA or gDNA.

Source study methods: How many nucleated cells were present was estimated from reference gene primer amplification. Produced via immunoSEQ multiplex PCR; TCRdb's table is partial and in-frame only. From that table come the V and J calls and clone size; the DNA was used to work out D and trimming. Altogether 73,000 or so clones are present, around four fifths being singletons, with the ten largest covering approximately 24%. Looked up from germline, CDR1 is LNHDA and CDR2 is SQIVND (reference sequence). Trimming cost V 3 bases and J 6 bases; bases outside gene matches: 2. The CDR3 is made up of 13 amino acids.

The sequence was collected from a man aged 55 to 69 with acute or convalescent COVID-19. The V and J genes are TRBV19 and TRBJ1-5, with TRBD1 matching 7 bases. The sample taken for sequencing was peripheral blood. In DNA, the CDR3 is TGTGCCAGTAGTATGACAGGGCGTCAGCCCCAGCATTTT. Encoded protein: CASSMTGRQPQHF.